This record looks at one T cell receptor beta chain sequence and its context. Its antigen is currently unknown. This record comes from a study of PD-1 blockade in classical Hodgkin lymphoma. Study-wide results and caveats: The study found complete responders had baseline diversity similar to newly diagnosed patients.

Every patient relapsed after autologous stem cell transplantation, and brentuximab vedotin exposure varied. The V and J ends lost 2 bases and 5 bases, in that order; junction bases with no gene match: 2. Germline CDR1 GTSNPN, CDR2 SVGIG (reference sequence). This CDR3 is 14 amino acids long. TCRdb's table, derived via immunoSEQ multiplex PCR, lists solely in-frame clones and lacks some. The repertoire consists of roughly 23,000 clones, with roughly two thirds occurring once and the leading ten covering approximately 15%. This chain connects TRBV30 to TRBJ2-5; 13 positions agree with TRBD2. The origin of this receptor is a human donor with classical Hodgkin lymphoma. Source: peripheral blood mononuclear cells (PBMCs), taken at baseline. The CDR3 is CAWSLLAGGETQYF. CDR3 coding DNA: TGTGCCTGGAGTCTACTAGCGGGAGGGGAGACCCAGTACTTC.